The 26 T cell receptor beta chains presented below share a single source sample, sequenced in a study of regulatory T cells in long-lasting Graves disease. Building of the TCR beta libraries involved iRepertoire HTBI primers and Arm-PCR of CDR3 regions. MiXCR, run by TCRdb on the multiplex PCR reads, gives a single entry per CDR3 protein. The sample comprises some 250,000 distinct CDR3 sequences, around 16% of which are singletons, and 22% rests with the top ten. Time point indicated: newly diagnosed GD, antithyroid drugs for less than 3 months. PBMC-extracted RNA yielded the TCR library. Sequences were derived from peripheral blood mononuclear cells (PBMCs), sampled at new diagnosis, from a patient treated with antithyroid drugs. Receptor source: a female donor with Graves disease.

This clonotype was counted many times. An end of the junction does not agree with germline; a read error may underlie this. The genes are TRBV6-1 and TRBJ1-2; no firm D call. This CDR3 is 12 amino acids long. CDR1 and CDR2 (germline): MNHNS, SASEGT. This chain's CDR3 is CASCERAGGYTF. The CDR3, as DNA: TGTGCCAGCTGTGAGAGGGCCGGTGGCTACACCTTC.

V is TRBV20-1 and J is TRBJ2-1, with 10 nucleotides matching TRBD2. Germline trimming cut 6 bases from V and 1 base from J; bases unmatched to any gene: 9. Germline values: CDR1 DFQATT, CDR2 SNEGSKA (reference sequence). This CDR3 spans 16 amino acids. CDR3 nucleotide sequence: TGCAGTGCAAATGTTAAGACTAGCGGGTCCTACAATGAGCAGTTCTTC. Protein: CSANVKTSGSYNEQFF.

This chain uses TRBV7-9 with TRBJ1-5; perhaps TRBD1 as D (5 bases). CDR1 is SEHNR and CDR2 is FQNEAQ in the germline V gene (reference sequence). This CDR3 comprises 14 residues. Deletions cut 0 bases from V and 7 bases from J, with 10 bases between. The CDR3 bases are TGTGCCAGCAGCTTAGCTTCGGGGGACCAGCCCCAGCATTTT. Protein sequence: CASSLASGDQPQHF.

This clonotype was observed at least ten times. The genes are TRBV7-2 and TRBJ2-7, with D possibly TRBD2 on 5 matching bases. The CDR3 extends over 12 amino acids. The germline CDR1 and CDR2 sequences are SGHTA and FQGNSA. The germline V and J ends were trimmed by 2 bases and 5 bases, with 7 bases remaining between them. The CDR3 DNA follows: TGTGCCAGCAGCTTAACCGGGGACGAGCAGTACTTC. This encodes CASSLTGDEQYF.

The sample holds many counts of this clonotype. The chain has TRBV30 and TRBJ1-2, with D maybe TRBD1 (5 bases). The germline V and J ends were trimmed by 0 bases and 5 bases, with 13 bases remaining between them. Germline V lookup: CDR1 GTSNPN, CDR2 SVGIG (reference sequence). The CDR3 runs 14 residues. CDR3 region: CAWSVLRGGYGYTF. CDR3 in DNA: TGTGCCTGGAGTGTATTACGGGGGGGTTATGGCTACACCTTC.

This clonotype was counted ten times or more. This sequence joins TRBV20-1 and TRBJ1-1; D not certain. The V and J ends lost 1 base and 3 bases respectively, with 18 bases between them. The CDR3 spans 16 residues. Germline lookup yields CDR1 DFQATT and CDR2 SNEGSKA (reference sequence). In DNA form, the CDR3 reads TGCAGTGCTAGAGCGTTCGGTCCCCAGCGGGACACTGAAGCTTTCTTT. Its translation is CSARAFGPQRDTEAFF.

The sample holds many counts of this clonotype. V is TRBV7-8 and J is TRBJ2-1, with D possibly matching TRBD1 (5 bases). Germline V gene sequence: CDR1 SGHVS, CDR2 FQNEAQ. This CDR3 has 17 residues. V was cut by 2 bases and J by 0 bases, with 14 bases left in between. The CDR3 loop reads CASSLPGAPSSYNEQFF. The CDR3 DNA reads TGTGCCAGCAGCTTACCTGGGGCGCCGAGCTCCTACAATGAGCAGTTCTTC.

This clonotype occurred many times. The junction shows a germline mismatch at one end, possibly a read error. The chain combines TRBV11-3 with TRBJ1-2; possible D gene TRBD1, 5 bases. CDR3 length equals 13 residues. Germline V CDR1 and CDR2: SGHNT, YENEEA. The DNA for the CDR3 is TGTGCCAGCAGCTTAGGCAGGGACCGTCAGAGCGCCTTC. It yields the protein CASSLGRDRQSAF.

This clonotype was observed many times. V and J are TRBV11-2 and TRBJ2-2, with D unclear. The CDR3 sequence is 11 residues long. CDR1 is SGHAT and CDR2 is FQNNGV in the germline V gene. V was pared by 6 bases and J by 3 bases, with 2 bases between. In DNA, the CDR3 is TGTGCCAGCAGATACACCGGGGAGCTGTTTTTT. Translated, it gives CASRYTGELFF.

This clonotype was seen only a few times. The chain combines TRBV24-1 with TRBJ2-1; TRBD2 is a possible D gene (6 bases). Germline CDR1 and CDR2: KGHDR and SFDVKD. The length of the CDR3 is 16 residues. Trimming stripped 1 base from V and 0 bases from J, with 9 bases between. CDR3 in DNA: TGTGCCACCAGTGATTTTGGGAGGACCTCCTACAATGAGCAGTTCTTC. It encodes CATSDFGRTSYNEQFF.

The chain recombines TRBV12-3 or TRBV12-4 with TRBJ2-1; D remains ambiguous. The CDR3 spans 14 residues. V was cut by 5 bases and J by 5 bases, with 13 bases left in between. The CDR3 bases are TGTGCCAGCAGTACCACCGATACGAACAATGAGCAGTTCTTC. It codes for CASSTTDTNNEQFF.

The chain employs TRBV20-1 and TRBJ1-2; 10 bases fit TRBD1. CDR3 length equals 18 residues. In germline, CDR1 is DFQATT, CDR2 SNEGSKA (reference sequence). With 2 bases clipped from V and 3 bases from J, the junction kept 15 bases outside the gene matches. The CDR3 is CSARSGARDRGHDYGYTF. CDR3 nucleotide sequence: TGCAGTGCTAGAAGCGGGGCCCGCGACAGGGGGCATGACTATGGCTACACCTTC.

V is TRBV7-6 and J is TRBJ1-2; 9 nucleotides align to TRBD1. Germline CDR1 is SGHVS and CDR2 is FNYEAQ. CDR3 length: 16 residues. V lost 1 base to trimming and J lost 1 base; unmatched junction nucleotides: 4. CDR3 protein: CASSLGPGQGNYGYTF. CDR3 in DNA: TGTGCCAGCAGCTTAGGGCCGGGACAGGGTAACTATGGCTACACCTTC.

The chain links TRBV14 to TRBJ2-7, with D perhaps TRBD2 (5 bases). This CDR3 region has 12 residues. CDR1 and CDR2 from the germline V gene are SGHDN and FVKESK. Trimming removed 4 bases at V and 10 bases at J, with 14 bases between. The CDR3, as DNA: TGTGCCAGCAGCCCCGGGGTCTCCTTCCAGTACTTC. It codes for CASSPGVSFQYF.

V gene TRBV19 combines with J gene TRBJ2-3, with unresolved D. The CDR3 is 14 residues long. Germline V lookup: CDR1 LNHDA, CDR2 SQIVND (reference sequence). The ends were cut back, 5 bases at V and 2 bases at J, with 11 bases in the middle. The CDR3 protein is CASSGQWTTDTQYF. In DNA, the CDR3 is TGTGCCAGTAGTGGCCAATGGACCACAGATACGCAGTATTTT.

In DNA, the CDR3 is TGCGCCAGCAGCCAAGCTGCAGCGGGAGGGGCTTACGAGCAGTACTTC. This sequence encodes CASSQAAAGGAYEQYF. The V and J genes are TRBV4-1 and TRBJ2-7; TRBD2 aligns across 10 bases. The CDR3 contains 16 residues. Germline V gene lookup returns CDR1 MGHRA and CDR2 YSYEKL. V shed 1 base and J 4 bases; nucleotides not matched to a gene: 7.

In this sample, this clonotype turned up many times. The rearrangement uses TRBV5-4 and TRBJ2-1, with a possible D match to TRBD1 (5 bases). Germline CDR1 and CDR2: SGHNT and YYREEE (reference sequence). With 4 bases removed from V and 7 bases from J, the gap between germline ends came to 12 bases. CDR3 length: 13 amino acids. The CDR3 region has the DNA TGTGCCAGCAGCGACAGCGTCGGGAATGAGCAGTTCTTC. It specifies CASSDSVGNEQFF. The full variable domain, in which reference TRBV5-4 and TRBJ2-1 provide the parts outside the CDR3, is ETGVTQSPTHLIKTRGQQVTLRCSSQSGHNTVSWYQQALGQGPQFIFQYYREEENGRGNFPPRFSGLQFPNYSSELNVNALELDDSALYLCASSDSVGNEQFFGPGTRLTVL.

Ten or more counts support this clonotype. The chain links TRBV28 to TRBJ2-7; possible D gene TRBD1, 5 bases. From germline, CDR1 is MDHEN and CDR2 SYDVKM. The CDR3 totals 13 residues. V shed 5 bases and J shed 3 bases, with 11 bases lying between them. For the CDR3, the DNA is TGTGCCAGCAGTGATCAGGGTAGCTACGAGCAGTACTTC. Residues: CASSDQGSYEQYF.

At least ten counts were recorded for this clonotype. V gene TRBV28 combines with J gene TRBJ2-7; the D gene is possibly TRBD1 (6 bases). The CDR3 loop spans 14 amino acids. The V and J ends lost 3 bases and 0 bases respectively, with 9 bases between them. Germline V gene sequence: CDR1 MDHEN, CDR2 SYDVKM. The CDR3 reads CASSFQGSSYEQYF. In nucleotides, the CDR3 is TGTGCCAGCAGTTTTCAGGGGAGCTCCTACGAGCAGTACTTC.

Only one count was recorded for this clonotype. The chain joins TRBV12-3 or TRBV12-4 to TRBJ1-1; 9 nucleotides match TRBD1. The CDR3 loop spans 14 amino acids. V lost 5 bases, J lost 6 bases, and 7 bases stayed unmatched. In nucleotides, the CDR3 is TGTGCCAGCAGTCCTCTCGACAGGGGGGCTGAAGCTTTCTTT. This translates into CASSPLDRGAEAFF.

This clonotype was found many times. The chain combines TRBV5-5 with TRBJ1-2; a possible D gene is TRBD1 (6 bases). Germline V gene data show CDR1 as SGHKS and CDR2 as YYEKEE (reference sequence). Trimming stripped 2 bases from V and 4 bases from J, with 12 bases between. The CDR3 consists of 14 residues. The CDR3 DNA sequence: TGTGCCAGCAGCTTAACAGGGACGGTCTATGGCTACACCTTC. Translation: CASSLTGTVYGYTF.

The chain employs TRBV28 and TRBJ2-1, with TRBD2 matching over 8 bases. The J call may be incorrect, as the DNA end agrees better with TRBJ2-7. The CDR3 runs 15 residues. Germline V gene lookup returns CDR1 MDHEN and CDR2 SYDVKM. The CDR3 loop is CASSFQGLGIYEQYF. DNA for the CDR3: TGTGCCAGCAGTTTTCAGGGACTAGGGATTTACGAGCAGTACTTC.

This clonotype was seen repeatedly, ten times or more. This chain links TRBV6-1 with TRBJ2-5; 10 nucleotides line up with TRBD1. The CDR3 covers 14 residues. The V gene end was trimmed by 10 bases and the J gene end by 5 bases; junction bases not matched to a gene: 10. Germline CDR1 and CDR2: MNHNS and SASEGT. For the CDR3, the DNA is TGTGCCACAAAAAGGGACAGGGGTACTGAGACCCAGTACTTC. Protein sequence: CATKRDRGTETQYF.

With regard to this clonotype: The junction shows a germline mismatch at one end, possibly a read error. The chain links TRBV18 to TRBJ2-7; 8 bases fit TRBD2. In germline, CDR1 is KGHSH, CDR2 LQKENI. CDR3 length equals 12 residues. CDR3: CASPPVAGEQYF. CDR3 DNA: TGTGCCAGCCCACCGGTAGCGGGAGAGCAGTACTTC. Combining the CDR3 with reference TRBV18 and TRBJ2-7 gives the whole variable domain NAGVMQNPRHLVRRRGQEARLRCSPMKGHSHVYWYRQLPEEGLKFMVYLQKENIIDESGMPKERFSAEFPKEGPSILRIQQVVRGDSAAYFCASPPVAGEQYFGPGTRLTVT.

On this clonotype itself: The likely explanation is a read error, given a far larger clone one base away. V usage is TRBV2 and J usage is TRBJ1-5, with 8 nucleotides matching TRBD1. Germline V gene data show CDR1 as SNHLY and CDR2 as FYNNEI. This CDR3 spans 15 amino acids. Losses at the gene ends were 8 bases for V and 2 bases for J; bases not matched to a gene: 8. CDR3 DNA sequence: TGTGCCAGCTGCCGGACAGGGAATGGCAATCAGCCCCAGCATTTT. Amino acids: CASCRTGNGNQPQHF.

The chain combines TRBV4-1 with TRBJ2-3, with D hard to call. The CDR3 is 13 residues long. Germline-derived CDR1 and CDR2 are MGHRA and YSYEKL. V lost 4 bases, J lost 5 bases, and 10 bases lay in between. In nucleotides, the CDR3 is TGCGCCAGCAGCCTCCAATCAGTAGATACGCAGTATTTT. This codes for CASSLQSVDTQYF.